This entry lists 4 T cell receptor beta chains sequenced from one sample in a study of cytomegalovirus exposure and HLA in healthy donors. The PCR had 60 Vbeta and 13 Jbeta primers. TCRdb keeps only in-frame clones here, not all; method: immunoSEQ multiplex PCR. This sample lists more than 45,000 clones; its ten largest clones have 2.1%. The sequenced material came from PBMCs. All receptors derive from a woman between 40 and 55 years old in good health and CMV-seronegative.

The rearrangement uses TRBV7-9 and TRBJ1-1; tentatively, D is TRBD1 (5 bases). The CDR3 consists of 17 residues. The ends were cut back, 5 bases at V and 11 bases at J, with 30 bases in the middle. The V gene's germline CDR1 is SEHNR and CDR2 FQNEAQ (reference sequence). The CDR3 loop reads CASSPTGGAPFLLGAFF. CDR3 in DNA: TGTGCCAGCAGCCCAACCGGTGGGGCCCCCTTCCTCCTAGGGGCTTTCTTT.

This chain connects TRBV4-2 to TRBJ2-7; 8 bases line up with TRBD1. The CDR3 covers 17 residues. The germline CDR1 and CDR2 sequences are LGHNA and YNFKEQ. The J segment lost 4 bases and the V segment lost 2 bases, leaving 13 bases of the junction unmatched. The CDR3 loop reads CASSQRQGIVSGYEQYF. The CDR3 DNA reads TGTGCCAGCAGCCAAAGACAGGGGATTGTCTCTGGGTACGAGCAGTACTTC.

This chain links TRBV5-4 with TRBJ2-3; no clear D gene. Germline CDR1 and CDR2: SGHNT and YYREEE (reference sequence). CDR3 length: 15 amino acids. V shed 1 base and J shed 3 bases, with 12 bases lying between them. The CDR3 DNA sequence: TGTGCCAGCAGCTTGACCGGGTCGAGAACAGATACGCAGTATTTT. This gives the protein CASSLTGSRTDTQYF.

The chain couples TRBV5-1 to TRBJ2-5; D perhaps matches TRBD1 (5 bases). Trimming stripped 4 bases from V and 0 bases from J, with 10 bases between. From germline, CDR1 is SGHRS and CDR2 YFSETQ. There are 14 residues in the CDR3. CDR3 nucleotide sequence: TGCGCCAGCAGCGTAACAGGAAACCAAGAGACCCAGTACTTC. Translating it yields CASSVTGNQETQYF.